The clone carrying this T cell receptor beta chain has a single count. The antigen is undetermined. Naive CD8 cells comprised CD45RO-negative, CCR7-positively selected cells, excluding terminally differentiated effector memory CD45RA+ cells. The data stem from a study of shared clonotypes between healthy human individuals. Across the whole study: The study used three CD4 naive, three CD4 memory, two CD8 naive and one CD8 memory plate per donor. Study-wide findings and caveats: Clonotype sharing among donors, it was expected, would be affected by sequencing depth. What naive subsets generally showed was a larger estimated richness than memory subsets showed.

The authors' processing: Junction-only sequences produced by ImmunoSEQ had no quality scores, so filtering differed. Assay used: immunoSEQ multiplex PCR; TCRdb lists only in-frame clones, some missing. V and J calls and clone size follow that table, whereas D and trimming were derived from the DNA. This sample carries about 2 million clones, approximately 95% of them seen once, and the ten largest clones take about 1.1%. The V and J ends lost 4 bases and 5 bases respectively, with 21 bases between them. The CDR3 has 16 residues. From germline, CDR1 is SGHDT and CDR2 YYEEEE. Sequencing input: naive CD8+ T cells sorted from blood. This chain links TRBV5-6 with TRBJ2-5; TRBD2 might be the D (6 bases). This TCR was recovered from a man between 18 and 29 years old in good health. CDR3 sequence reads: CASSPPGRERRETQYF. For the CDR3, the DNA is TGTGCCAGCAGCCCCCCGGGACGGGAGAGACGGGAGACCCAGTACTTC.